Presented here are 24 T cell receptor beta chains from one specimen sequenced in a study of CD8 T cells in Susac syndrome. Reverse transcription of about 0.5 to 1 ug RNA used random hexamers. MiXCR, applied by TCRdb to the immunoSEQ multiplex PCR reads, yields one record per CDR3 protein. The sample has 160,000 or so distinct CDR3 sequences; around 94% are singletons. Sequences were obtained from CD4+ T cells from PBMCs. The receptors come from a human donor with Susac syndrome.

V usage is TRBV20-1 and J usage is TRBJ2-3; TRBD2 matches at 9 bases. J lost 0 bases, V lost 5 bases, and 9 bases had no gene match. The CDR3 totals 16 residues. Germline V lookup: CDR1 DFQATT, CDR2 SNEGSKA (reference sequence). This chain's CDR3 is CSALAASGTSTDTQYF. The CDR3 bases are TGCAGTGCTCTAGCCGCTAGCGGGACTAGCACAGATACGCAGTATTTT.

The CDR3 protein is CASSLLSGGTEAFF. In DNA, the CDR3 is TGCGCCAGCAGCTTGCTTTCAGGGGGGACTGAAGCTTTCTTT. The J gene is TRBJ1-1, the V gene TRBV5-1; TRBD1 agrees at 7 bases. CDR1 is SGHRS and CDR2 is YFSETQ in the germline V gene. Losses at the gene ends were 1 base for V and 5 bases for J; bases not matched to a gene: 5. CDR3 size: 14 residues.

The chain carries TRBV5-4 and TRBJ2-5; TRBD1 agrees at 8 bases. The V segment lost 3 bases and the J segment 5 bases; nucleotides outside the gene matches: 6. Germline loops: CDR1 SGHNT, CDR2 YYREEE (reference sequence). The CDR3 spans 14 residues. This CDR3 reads CASSSQGEPETQYF. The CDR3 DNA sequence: TGTGCCAGCAGCTCACAGGGGGAGCCGGAGACCCAGTACTTC.

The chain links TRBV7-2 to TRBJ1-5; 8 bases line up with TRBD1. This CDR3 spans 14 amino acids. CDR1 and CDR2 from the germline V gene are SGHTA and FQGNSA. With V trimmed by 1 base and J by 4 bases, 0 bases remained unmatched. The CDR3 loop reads CASSLGTGNQPQHF. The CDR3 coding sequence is TGTGCCAGCAGCTTAGGGACAGGGAATCAGCCCCAGCATTTT.

DNA of the CDR3: TGTGCCAGCAGCCAAGGGCTAGCGGGGAACTACGAGCAGTACTTC. Translating gives CASSQGLAGNYEQYF. The rearrangement uses TRBV3-1 and TRBJ2-7; 9 positions match TRBD2. The J segment lost 3 bases and the V segment lost 1 base, leaving 4 bases of the junction unmatched. The germline V gene encodes CDR1 LGHDT and CDR2 YNNKEL (reference sequence). The CDR3 contains 15 residues.

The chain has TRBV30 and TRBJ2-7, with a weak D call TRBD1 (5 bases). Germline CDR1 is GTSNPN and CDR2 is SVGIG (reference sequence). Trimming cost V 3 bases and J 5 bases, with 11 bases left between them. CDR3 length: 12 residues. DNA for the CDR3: TGTGCCTGGAGGGGTTTCAGGGACGAGCAGTACTTC. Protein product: CAWRGFRDEQYF.

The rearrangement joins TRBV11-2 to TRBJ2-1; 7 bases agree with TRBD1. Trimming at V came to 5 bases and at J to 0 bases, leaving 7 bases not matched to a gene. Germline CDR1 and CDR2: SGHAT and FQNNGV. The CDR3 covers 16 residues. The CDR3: CASSPRGTSSYNEQFF. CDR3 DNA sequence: TGTGCCAGCAGCCCCAGGGGGACGAGCTCCTACAATGAGCAGTTCTTC.

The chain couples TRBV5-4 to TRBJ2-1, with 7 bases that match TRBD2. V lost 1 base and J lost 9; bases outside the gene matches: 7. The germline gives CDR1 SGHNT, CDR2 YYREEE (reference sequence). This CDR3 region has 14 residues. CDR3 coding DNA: TGTGCCAGCAGCTTGAGGACTAGGGTCGGTGAGCAGTTCTTC. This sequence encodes CASSLRTRVGEQFF.

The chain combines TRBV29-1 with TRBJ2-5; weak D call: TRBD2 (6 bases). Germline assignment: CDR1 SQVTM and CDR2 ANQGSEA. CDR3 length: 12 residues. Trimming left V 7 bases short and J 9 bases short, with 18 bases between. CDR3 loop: CSGRGPSLAQYF. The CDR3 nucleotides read TGCAGCGGGAGGGGACCGAGTCTGGCCCAGTACTTC.

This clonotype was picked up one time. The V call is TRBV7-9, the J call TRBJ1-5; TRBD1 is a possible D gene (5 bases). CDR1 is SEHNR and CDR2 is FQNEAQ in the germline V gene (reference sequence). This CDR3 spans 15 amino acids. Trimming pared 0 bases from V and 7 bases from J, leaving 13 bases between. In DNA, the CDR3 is TGTGCCAGCAGCTTAGCCGGGGGGGGATCCCAGCCCCAGCATTTT. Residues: CASSLAGGGSQPQHF.

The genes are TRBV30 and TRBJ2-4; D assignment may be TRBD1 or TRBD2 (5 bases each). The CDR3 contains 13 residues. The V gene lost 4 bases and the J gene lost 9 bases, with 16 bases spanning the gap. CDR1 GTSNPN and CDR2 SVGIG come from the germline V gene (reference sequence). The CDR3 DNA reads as TGTGCCTGGATGGGGACGGAACGTAGCATTCAGTACTTC. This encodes CAWMGTERSIQYF.

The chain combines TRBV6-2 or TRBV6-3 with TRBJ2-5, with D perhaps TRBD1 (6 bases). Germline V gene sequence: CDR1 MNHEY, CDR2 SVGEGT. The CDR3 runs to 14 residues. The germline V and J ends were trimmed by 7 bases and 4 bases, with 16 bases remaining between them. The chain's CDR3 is CASTQGTMRETQYF. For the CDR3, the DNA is TGTGCCAGCACGCAGGGGACGATGAGAGAGACCCAGTACTTC.

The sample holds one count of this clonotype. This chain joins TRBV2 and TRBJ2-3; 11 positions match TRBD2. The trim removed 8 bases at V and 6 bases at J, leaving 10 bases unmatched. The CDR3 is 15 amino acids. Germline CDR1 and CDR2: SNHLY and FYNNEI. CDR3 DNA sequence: TGTGCCAGCGGACCGGGACTAGCGGTGGGGGATACGCAGTATTTT. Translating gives CASGPGLAVGDTQYF.

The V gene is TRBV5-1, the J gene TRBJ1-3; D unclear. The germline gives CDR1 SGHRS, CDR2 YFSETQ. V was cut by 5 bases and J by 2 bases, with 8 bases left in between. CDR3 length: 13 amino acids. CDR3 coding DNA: TGCGCCAGCAGTCTCAGGACTGGAAACACCATATATTTT. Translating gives CASSLRTGNTIYF.

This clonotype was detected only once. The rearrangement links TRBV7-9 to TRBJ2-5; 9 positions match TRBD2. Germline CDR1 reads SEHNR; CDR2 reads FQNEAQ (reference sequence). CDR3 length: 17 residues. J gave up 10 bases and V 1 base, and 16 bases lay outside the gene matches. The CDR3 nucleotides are TGTGCCAGCAGCTTAGAAGTAGCGGGGGCCTACAGGGAAATCCAGTACTTC. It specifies CASSLEVAGAYREIQYF.

CDR3 residues: CASSLGQPNREQYF. In nucleotides, the CDR3 is TGTGCCAGCAGCTTGGGACAGCCCAACCGCGAGCAGTACTTC. The genes are TRBV5-4 and TRBJ2-7, with D possibly TRBD1 on 5 matching bases. This CDR3 has 14 amino acids. V lost 0 bases, J lost 6 bases, and 13 bases lay in between. The V gene's germline CDR1 is SGHNT and CDR2 YYREEE (reference sequence).

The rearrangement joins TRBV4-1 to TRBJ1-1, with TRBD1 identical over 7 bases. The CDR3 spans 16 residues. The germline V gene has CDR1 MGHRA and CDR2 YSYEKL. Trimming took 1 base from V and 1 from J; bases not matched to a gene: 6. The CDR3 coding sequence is TGCGCCAGCAGCCAAGTGGGTGGGACAGCGAACACTGAAGCTTTCTTT. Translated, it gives CASSQVGGTANTEAFF.

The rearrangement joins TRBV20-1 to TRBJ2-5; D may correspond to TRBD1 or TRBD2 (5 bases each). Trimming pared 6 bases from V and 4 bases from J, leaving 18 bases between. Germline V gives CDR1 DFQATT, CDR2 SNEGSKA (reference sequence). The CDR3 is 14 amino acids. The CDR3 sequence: CSAALPGLRETQYF. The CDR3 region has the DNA TGCAGTGCCGCCCTCCCGGGGCTTCGAGAGACCCAGTACTTC.

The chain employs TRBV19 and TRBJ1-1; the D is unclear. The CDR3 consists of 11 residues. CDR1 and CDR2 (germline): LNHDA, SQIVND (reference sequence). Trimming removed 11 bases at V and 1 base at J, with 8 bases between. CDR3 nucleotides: TGTGCCGCATTTAAGAACACTGAAGCTTTCTTT. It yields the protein CAAFKNTEAFF.

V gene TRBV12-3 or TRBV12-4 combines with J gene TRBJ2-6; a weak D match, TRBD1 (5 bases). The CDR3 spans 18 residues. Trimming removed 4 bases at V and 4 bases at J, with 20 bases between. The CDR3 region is CASSSRTLRIWGANVLTF. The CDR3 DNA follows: TGTGCCAGCAGTTCGAGGACACTAAGGATCTGGGGGGCCAACGTCCTGACTTTC.

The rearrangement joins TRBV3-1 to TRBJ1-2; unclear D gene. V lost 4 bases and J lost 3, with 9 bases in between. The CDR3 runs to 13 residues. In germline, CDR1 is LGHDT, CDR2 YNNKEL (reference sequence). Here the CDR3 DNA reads TGTGCCAGCAGCCCCGCCTCATACTATGGCTACACCTTC. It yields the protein CASSPASYYGYTF.

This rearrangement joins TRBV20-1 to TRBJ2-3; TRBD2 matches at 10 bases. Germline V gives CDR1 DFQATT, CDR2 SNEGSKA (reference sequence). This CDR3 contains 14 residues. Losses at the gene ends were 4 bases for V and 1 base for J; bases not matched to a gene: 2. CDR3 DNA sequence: TGCAGTGCTACTAGCGGGAGCCGCACAGATACGCAGTATTTT. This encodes CSATSGSRTDTQYF.

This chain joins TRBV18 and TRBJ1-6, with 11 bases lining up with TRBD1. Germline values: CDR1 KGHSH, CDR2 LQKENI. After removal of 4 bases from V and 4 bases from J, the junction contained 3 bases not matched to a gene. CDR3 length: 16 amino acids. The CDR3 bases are TGTGCCAGCTCACTTGGGACAGGGGGATATAATTCACCCCTCCACTTT. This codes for CASSLGTGGYNSPLHF.

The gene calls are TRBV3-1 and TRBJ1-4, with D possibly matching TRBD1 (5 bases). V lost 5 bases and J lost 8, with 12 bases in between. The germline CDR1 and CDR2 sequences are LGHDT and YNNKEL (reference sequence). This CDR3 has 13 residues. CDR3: CASSFLGGEKLFF. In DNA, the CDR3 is TGTGCCAGCAGCTTCCTTGGGGGGGAAAAACTGTTTTTT.